This T cell receptor (beta chain) was obtained from a study of blood T cells in healthy people across ages. Study-level points and caveats: Per-million-T-cell TCR beta diversity fell roughly linearly with age.

Comments on this clonotype: Its target is unknown.

Trimming at V came to 5 bases and at J to 2 bases, leaving 6 bases not matched to a gene. The germline gives CDR1 SQVTM, CDR2 ANQGSEA. This CDR3 is built from 14 residues. A sample-barcoded 5' primer and a J-beta primer mix were used in a second PCR of roughly 6 to 12 cycles. MiXCR, run by TCRdb on the 5' RACE reads, gives a single entry per CDR3 protein. Here the sample spans some 1.5 million distinct CDR3 sequences, about 28% being singletons. Input material: blood. This TCR was sampled from a woman aged 25 to 45 in good health. The rearrangement joins TRBV29-1 to TRBJ2-7, with 10 bases fitting TRBD1. Here the CDR3 reads CSVRAGTGAYEQYF. DNA for the CDR3: TGCAGCGTTCGCGCCGGGACAGGGGCCTACGAGCAGTACTTC.